This TCR beta chain came from a study of molecular identifiers for immune sequencing clone quantification. Study-wide context: RNA, taken in replicates from roughly 21,000 or 96,000 naive CD8 cells, was split five ways, with four sequenced.

Deletions cut 2 bases from V and 6 bases from J, with 9 bases between. Looked up from germline, CDR1 is LGHDT and CDR2 is YNNKEL (reference sequence). The CDR3 loop spans 13 amino acids. Methods described previously were used for bulk TCR libraries, and listed TCR primers were applied. TCRdb re-called the PCR reads through MiXCR, storing one row per CDR3 protein. The sample records just under 650,000 distinct CDR3 sequences, just under 20% being singletons. A CD8+CD4-CCR7+CD45RA+ gate was used to sort naive CD8 T cells. This clonotype appeared a few times. This sequence originates from a human donor in good health. Some libraries in this study had Jurkat cell RNA spiked in. Sample: naive CD8+ T cells from blood, with Jurkat cell RNA spiked in. The subset: FACS-sorted CD8+CD4-CCR7+CD45RA+ naive T cells. The chain combines TRBV3-1 with TRBJ2-3; D gene uncertain. CDR3 residues: CASSQFTTDTQYF. DNA for the CDR3: TGTGCCAGCAGCCAATTTACTACCGATACGCAGTATTTT.